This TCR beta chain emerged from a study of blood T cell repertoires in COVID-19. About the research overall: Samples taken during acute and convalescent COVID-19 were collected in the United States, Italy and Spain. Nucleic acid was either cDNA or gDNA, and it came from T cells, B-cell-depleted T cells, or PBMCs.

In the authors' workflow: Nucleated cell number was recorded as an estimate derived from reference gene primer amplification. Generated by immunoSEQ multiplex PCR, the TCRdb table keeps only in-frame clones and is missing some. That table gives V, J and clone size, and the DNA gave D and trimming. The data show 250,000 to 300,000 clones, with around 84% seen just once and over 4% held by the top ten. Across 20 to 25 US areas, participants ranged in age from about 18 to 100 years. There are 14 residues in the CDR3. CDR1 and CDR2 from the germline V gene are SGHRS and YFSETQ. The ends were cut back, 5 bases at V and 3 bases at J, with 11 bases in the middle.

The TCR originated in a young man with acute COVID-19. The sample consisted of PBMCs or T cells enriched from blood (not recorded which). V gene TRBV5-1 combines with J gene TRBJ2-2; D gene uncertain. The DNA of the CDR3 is TGCGCCAGCAGTTTCCCCTCGGACACCGGGGAGCTGTTTTTT. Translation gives CASSFPSDTGELFF. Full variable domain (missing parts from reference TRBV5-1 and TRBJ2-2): KAGVTQTPRYLIKTRGQQVTLSCSPISGHRSVSWYQQTPGQGLQFLFEYFSETQRNKGNFPGRFSGRQFSNSRSEMNVSTLELGDSALYLCASSFPSDTGELFFGEGSRLTVL.